These T cell receptor beta chains were read from a single sample in a study of cytomegalovirus exposure and HLA in healthy donors. Data came from immunoSEQ multiplex PCR; TCRdb stores just in-frame clones and leaves some out. Altogether 150,000 to 250,000 clones are present, 79% being singletons, with the ten largest covering over 1.5%. The sequenced material came from PBMCs. These receptors were obtained from a girl aged 5-17 years in good health and CMV-seropositive. CDR3s include the opening cysteine and the closing phenylalanine or tryptophan. A D gene is named only where the DNA matches it firmly. Clone size is shown for a subset of rows, as once, few, many or a class of expanded clone.

clone size	D gene	J gene	V gene	CDR3 protein	CDR3 DNA
-	TRBD1	TRBJ1-1	TRBV6-5	CAYQTGVDTEAFF	TGTGCATACCAGACAGGGGTCGACACTGAAGCTTTCTTT
once	TRBD1	TRBJ1-2	TRBV5-6	CASSLKDRAGGYTF	TGTGCCAGCAGCCTAAAAGACAGGGCGGGTGGCTACACCTTC
-	-	TRBJ1-1	TRBV12-5	CASGLKNTEAFF	TGTGCTAGTGGACTGAAGAACACTGAAGCTTTCTTT
-	TRBD2	TRBJ2-3	TRBV5-1	CASSLERGDTDTQYF	TGCGCCAGCAGCTTGGAGCGGGGAGACACAGATACGCAGTATTTT
-	-	TRBJ1-1	TRBV30	CAWSRQGNTEAFF	TGTGCCTGGAGCCGGCAGGGGAACACTGAAGCTTTCTTT
-	-	TRBJ2-1	TRBV14	CASSPPSGNEQFF	TGTGCCAGCAGCCCACCCTCCGGCAATGAGCAGTTCTTC
-	TRBD1	TRBJ2-5	TRBV4-3	CASSQDGQGFQETQYF	TGCGCCAGCAGCCAAGATGGACAGGGATTTCAAGAGACCCAGTACTTC
-	TRBD1	TRBJ2-3	TRBV5-1	CASSLGQATDTQYF	TGCGCCAGCAGCTTAGGACAGGCCACAGATACGCAGTATTTT
-	-	TRBJ1-6	TRBV7-2	CASSSTGYNSPLHF	TGTGCCAGCAGCTCGACAGGTTATAATTCACCCCTCCACTTT
-	TRBD2	TRBJ2-1	TRBV9	CASSERTSGGPELYNEQFF	TGTGCCAGCAGCGAAAGGACTAGCGGGGGACCCGAGCTCTACAATGAGCAGTTCTTC
once	-	TRBJ1-1	TRBV6-4	CASSPTQTGLTEAFF	TGTGCCAGCAGTCCTACACAAACAGGGTTGACTGAAGCTTTCTTT
-	TRBD1	TRBJ2-2	TRBV10-3	CAISEGQGAGELFF	TGTGCCATCAGTGAGGGACAGGGAGCCGGGGAGCTGTTTTTT
-	TRBD2	TRBJ2-2	TRBV10-1	CASSDSTSGVSGELFF	TGCGCCAGCAGTGACTCGACTAGCGGGGTCTCCGGGGAGCTGTTTTTT
-	-	TRBJ2-5	TRBV5-6	CASSQLSRTGETQYF	TGTGCCAGCAGCCAGCTCTCCCGTACAGGAGAGACCCAGTACTTC
once	-	TRBJ1-6	TRBV6-5	CASLEGVGGNSPLHF	TGTGCCAGCCTTGAGGGTGTGGGGGGTAATTCACCCCTCCACTTT
once	TRBD2	TRBJ2-1	TRBV5-4	CASSLELGGGNEQFF	TGTGCCAGCAGCTTGGAGCTCGGCGGGGGTAATGAGCAGTTCTTC
-	TRBD1	TRBJ1-4	TRBV29-1	CSHQTGDEKLFF	TGCAGCCACCAGACAGGGGATGAAAAACTGTTTTTT
-	-	TRBJ2-7	TRBV12-5	CASGPGHGSGSYEQYF	TGTGCTAGTGGACCTGGACATGGATCAGGCTCCTACGAGCAGTACTTC
-	TRBD2	TRBJ2-7	TRBV5-4	CASSLAGTSKEQYF	TGTGCCAGCAGCTTGGCAGGGACTAGTAAGGAGCAGTACTTC
-	TRBD1	TRBJ2-7	TRBV6-6	CASTGQSYEQYF	TGTGCCAGCACGGGACAGTCCTACGAGCAGTACTTC
-	TRBD1	TRBJ1-6	TRBV11-3	CASSKRDSSYNSPLHF	TGTGCCAGCAGCAAACGGGACAGCTCCTATAATTCACCCCTCCACTTT
once	-	TRBJ1-6	TRBV19	CASTNRQNSPLHF	TGTGCCAGTACCAACAGACAAAATTCACCCCTCCACTTT
-	-	TRBJ1-5	TRBV18	CASSLFEQGDQPQHF	TGTGCCAGCTCGCTTTTCGAACAGGGCGATCAGCCCCAGCATTTT
-	TRBD2	TRBJ2-7	TRBV27	CASSLVSGDFYEQYF	TGTGCCAGCAGTCTCGTTAGCGGGGACTTCTACGAGCAGTACTTC
few	-	TRBJ1-1	TRBV5-4	CASSWRGGTEAFF	TGTGCCAGCAGCTGGCGTGGAGGCACTGAAGCTTTCTTT
-	TRBD1	TRBJ1-1	TRBV7-2	CASRRTGVNTEAFF	TGTGCCAGCAGGCGGACAGGGGTGAACACTGAAGCTTTCTTT
-	-	TRBJ1-1	TRBV4-1	CASSQVSSRGTAEAFF	TGCGCCAGCAGCCAAGTTTCCTCAAGGGGTACGGCTGAAGCTTTCTTT
-	-	TRBJ2-1	TRBV6-1	CASSEGLGRGSNEQFF	TGTGCCAGCAGTGAGGGCTTGGGTAGGGGGAGCAATGAGCAGTTCTTC
-	-	TRBJ1-6	TRBV5-8	CARAEGGNSPLHF	TGTGCCAGGGCTGAGGGCGGAAATTCACCCCTCCACTTT
-	-	TRBJ1-4	TRBV2	CASSEWFGEKLFF	TGTGCCAGCAGTGAATGGTTCGGTGAAAAACTGTTTTTT
-	TRBD1	TRBJ1-4	TRBV5-6	CASSEGQGGEKLFF	TGTGCCAGCAGCGAGGGACAGGGGGGGGAAAAACTGTTTTTT
-	-	TRBJ1-3	TRBV7-9	CASSLAQGNTIYF	TGTGCCAGCAGCTTAGCACAGGGAAACACCATATATTTT
-	TRBD2	TRBJ2-2	TRBV9	CASSAGGRLATGELFF	TGTGCCAGCAGCGCCGGGGGGAGGCTGGCCACCGGGGAGCTGTTTTTT
-	-	TRBJ2-3	TRBV7-2	CASSLMSGLSDTQYF	TGTGCCAGCAGCTTAATGAGCGGGCTTAGTGATACGCAGTATTTT
-	TRBD1	TRBJ2-1	TRBV19	CASSIPRQGAWYNEQFF	TGTGCCAGTAGTATCCCCCGACAGGGGGCATGGTACAATGAGCAGTTCTTC
-	-	TRBJ1-2	TRBV9	CASSVDQGLRGYTF	TGTGCCAGCAGCGTAGATCAGGGGTTACGTGGCTACACCTTC
-	TRBD1	TRBJ2-7	TRBV2	CASSPGTGFSYEQYF	TGTGCCAGCAGTCCCGGGACAGGATTCTCCTACGAGCAGTACTTC
-	TRBD2	TRBJ2-1	TRBV5-3	CARSCRLAGGLNEQFF	TGTGCCAGAAGCTGTAGACTAGCGGGGGGGCTAAATGAGCAGTTCTTC
-	TRBD2	TRBJ2-5	TRBV27	CASSLRLAGFIKETQYF	TGTGCCAGCAGTCTACGACTAGCGGGGTTTATAAAAGAGACCCAGTACTTC
-	-	TRBJ1-1	TRBV10-1	CASSDRRGDLAEAFF	TGCGCCAGCAGTGACCGCAGGGGAGACCTCGCTGAAGCTTTCTTT
-	-	TRBJ2-2	TRBV10-3	CAISEARDRLFANTGELFF	TGTGCCATCAGTGAGGCGCGGGACAGACTGTTCGCGAACACCGGGGAGCTGTTTTTT
-	-	TRBJ1-4	TRBV30	CAWSGGWNEKLFF	TGTGCCTGGAGCGGGGGTTGGAATGAAAAACTGTTTTTT
-	-	TRBJ2-5	TRBV10-2	CASSLQGGPETQYF	TGCGCCAGCAGTTTACAGGGTGGTCCAGAGACCCAGTACTTC
-	TRBD2	TRBJ2-1	TRBV2	CASSGLAGDNEQFF	TGTGCCAGCAGTGGACTAGCGGGGGACAATGAGCAGTTCTTC
-	TRBD2	TRBJ2-2	TRBV4-2	CASSLAGAANTGELFF	TGTGCCAGCAGCCTAGCGGGGGCTGCCAACACCGGGGAGCTGTTTTTT
-	-	TRBJ2-7	TRBV30	CAWSRVSYEQYF	TGTGCCTGGAGTCGGGTCTCATACGAGCAGTACTTC
-	TRBD1	TRBJ2-7	TRBV4-1	CASSHSDRGAYEQYF	TGCGCCAGCAGCCACTCCGACAGGGGGGCCTACGAGCAGTACTTC
-	TRBD2	TRBJ2-3	TRBV9	CASSVGLAGGPYTDTQYF	TGTGCCAGCAGCGTAGGCCTAGCGGGGGGGCCGTACACAGATACGCAGTATTTT
few	TRBD2	TRBJ2-7	TRBV5-6	CASSRTSGGYEQYF	TGTGCCAGCAGCCGGACTAGCGGGGGCTACGAGCAGTACTTC
few	-	TRBJ2-3	TRBV4-3	CASSPQPGGDTQYF	TGCGCCAGCAGCCCCCAACCCGGGGGAGATACGCAGTATTTT
-	TRBD1	TRBJ2-7	TRBV5-4	CASSLSRGFSYEQYF	TGTGCCAGCAGCTTGTCCAGGGGGTTCTCCTACGAGCAGTACTTC
-	-	TRBJ1-1	TRBV11-2	CASSLRSLEVMNTEAFF	TGTGCCAGCAGCTTAAGGTCGTTGGAGGTTATGAACACTGAAGCTTTCTTT
few	-	TRBJ2-7	TRBV7-6	CASSLVEGGSEQYF	TGTGCCAGCAGCTTAGTAGAGGGGGGGTCCGAGCAGTACTTC